This TCR beta chain was recovered during a study of T-cell reconstitution after alpha-beta-depleted transplantation in children. Trimming removed 7 bases at V and 5 bases at J, with 14 bases between. Germline V gives CDR1 MNHNS, CDR2 SASEGT. The CDR3 has 13 residues. It was with unique molecular identifiers that the TCRbeta library was prepared. TCRdb used MiXCR to reprocess the PCR reads, holding one entry per CDR3 protein. The table records 400,000 to 500,000 distinct CDR3 sequences, roughly a tenth of them present only once. The sequence was collected from a human donor who donated a stem cell graft to a child with acute myeloid leukemia. J is TRBJ1-2 and V is TRBV6-1; D gene ambiguous. The material was PBMCs from the stem cell graft donor, obtained from the stem cell graft. The CDR3 here is CASNREVGYGYTF. CDR3 in DNA: TGTGCCAGCAATAGGGAAGTCGGATATGGCTACACCTTC.